The 5 T cell receptor beta chains below all came from one sample that was sequenced in a study of blood T cells in healthy people across ages. A second PCR, run for roughly 7 to 11 cycles, used a sample-barcoded 5' primer plus a J-beta primer mix. A single record per CDR3 protein comes from TCRdb applying MiXCR to the 5' RACE reads. The sample records roughly 800,000 distinct CDR3 sequences, around 34% being singletons. Material for sequencing was blood. The receptor set was obtained from a man younger than 35 in good health.

The gene calls are TRBV4-3 and TRBJ2-2, with 9 bases aligning to TRBD2. CDR1 and CDR2 from the germline V gene are LGHNA and YSLEER. The CDR3 consists of 16 residues. V was pared by 0 bases and J by 8 bases, with 7 bases of the junction left unmatched. This chain's CDR3 is CASSQDRAGGGGELFF. CDR3 DNA sequence: TGCGCCAGCAGCCAAGATCGAGCGGGGGGAGGAGGGGAGCTGTTTTTT.

Worth noting for this clonotype: Being one base from a much bigger clone, this may be a read error. The chain carries TRBV20-1 and TRBJ2-3; D ambiguous. Germline-derived CDR1 and CDR2 are DFQATT and SNEGSKA (reference sequence). Trimming pared 5 bases from V and 6 bases from J, leaving 15 bases between. This CDR3 is 13 amino acids long. The CDR3 DNA reads as TGCAGTGCTGCCCTTGGGAACAGCGATACGCAGTATTTT. It yields the protein CSAALGNSDTQYF.

The chain recombines TRBV14 with TRBJ2-7, with 8 bases identical to TRBD1. The CDR3 runs to 21 residues. Germline lookup yields CDR1 SGHDN and CDR2 FVKESK. V shed 3 bases and J 0 bases; nucleotides not matched to a gene: 22. The CDR3 bases are TGTGCCAGCAGCCATCCCCGTATTGCCTCGGACAGGGAGGAATGCTCCTACGAGCAGTACTTC. Its translation: CASSHPRIASDREECSYEQYF. Looking up the rest from reference TRBV14 and TRBJ2-7 gives the full variable domain: EAGVTQFPSHSVIEKGQTVTLRCDPISGHDNLYWYRRVMGKEIKFLLHFVKESKQDESGMPNNRFLAERTGGTYSTLKVQPAELEDSGVYFCASSHPRIASDREECSYEQYFGPGTRLTVT.

A few counts support this clonotype. The chain combines TRBV7-2 with TRBJ2-2; TRBD1 is a possible D gene (5 bases). Between the trimmed V and J ends, which lost 5 bases and 5 bases, there was a span of 15 bases. The CDR3 runs to 15 residues. Per the germline V gene, CDR1 is SGHTA and CDR2 is FQGNSA. CDR3 in DNA: TGTGCCAGCAGCCCTCAGGGAATTGGGACCGGGGAGCTGTTTTTT. It encodes CASSPQGIGTGELFF.

This clonotype was observed many times. V usage is TRBV5-6 and J usage is TRBJ2-5, with 8 bases matching TRBD1. CDR3 length: 15 residues. V lost 3 bases and J lost 5; bases outside the gene matches: 9. Germline lookup yields CDR1 SGHDT and CDR2 YYEEEE. The CDR3 sequence is CASSSPRQGLETQYF. Here the CDR3 DNA reads TGTGCCAGCAGCTCTCCCAGACAGGGGCTGGAGACCCAGTACTTC.